The present T cell receptor beta chain was sequenced within a study of human T cells and chemical hapten exposure. TCRdb redid the calling of the RACE reads with MiXCR, one entry per CDR3 protein. The table lists just under 65,000 distinct CDR3 sequences, roughly 9.6% of them singletons. From germline, CDR1 is SQVTM and CDR2 ANQGSEA. The CDR3 loop spans 11 amino acids. V was cut by 3 bases and J by 6 bases, with 8 bases left in between. Stated time point: patch test 3, about 24 weeks after DPC sensitization. Documented treatment: therapeutic diphenylcyclopropenone sensitization with weekly scalp DPC. Researchers extracted total RNA from unfractionated whole blood. This clonotype was picked up a small number of times.

The origin of this receptor is a woman between 25 and 40 years old with alopecia areata. Some clones in this sample may be carry-over from other donors' samples. The V gene is TRBV29-1, the J gene TRBJ1-1; D uncertain. The sample here was whole blood, taken in connection with sensitization to the hapten diphenylcyclopropenone (DPC). The CDR3 loop is CSVDFGAEAFF. In nucleotides, the CDR3 is TGCAGCGTTGATTTCGGAGCTGAAGCTTTCTTT.